This T cell receptor beta chain was documented in a study of T cells in Graves' hyperthyroidism and ophthalmopathy. Study-wide results and caveats: Most thyroid clonotypes that were expanded above 0.001 also turned up in blood. Stable hyperthyroidism was told apart from ophthalmopathy by a model built on 13 V-J features.

Ten or more counts support this clonotype. Its target is unknown. The junction does not match germline at one end; this may be a read error. Amplification of TCR beta CDR3 regions was performed using RNA transcripts as template. With the HTBI primer set, the TCR CDR3 went through a first round of RT-PCR. TCRdb independently ran MiXCR on the multiplex PCR reads; one entry per CDR3 protein. The sample lists around 720,000 distinct CDR3 sequences, about 35% occurring once. Any patient presenting with uncontrolled infection, other autoimmune disease, pregnancy or lactation was left out. The CDR3 has 14 residues. Germline V gives CDR1 SQVTM, CDR2 ANQGSEA.

Sequencing was performed on blood. The sequence came from a woman aged 40 to 50 with Graves' hyperthyroidism. The rearrangement links TRBV29-1 to TRBJ1-1; D possibly corresponds to TRBD1 (5 bases). The CDR3 DNA sequence: TGCAGCGTTGAGGGGGTACGGGAGAACGCTGAAGCTTTCTTT. Translating it yields CSVEGVRENAEAFF. Full variable domain (missing parts from reference TRBV29-1 and TRBJ1-1): SAVISQKPSRDICQRGTSLTIQCQVDSQVTMMFWYRQQPGQSLTLIATANQGSEATYESGFVIDKFPISRPNLTFSTLTVSNMSPEDSSIYLCSVEGVRENAEAFFGQGTRLTVV.